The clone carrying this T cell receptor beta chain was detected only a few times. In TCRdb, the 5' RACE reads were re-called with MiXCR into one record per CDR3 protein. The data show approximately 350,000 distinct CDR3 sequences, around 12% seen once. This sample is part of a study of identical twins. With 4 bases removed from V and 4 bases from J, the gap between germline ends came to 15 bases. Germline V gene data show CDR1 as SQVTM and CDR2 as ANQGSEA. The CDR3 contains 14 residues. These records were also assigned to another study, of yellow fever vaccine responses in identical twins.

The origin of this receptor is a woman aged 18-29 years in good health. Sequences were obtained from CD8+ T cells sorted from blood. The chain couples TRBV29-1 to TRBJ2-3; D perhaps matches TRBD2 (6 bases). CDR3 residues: CSVGREAGSDTQYF. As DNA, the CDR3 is TGCAGCGTTGGAAGGGAGGCAGGATCAGATACGCAGTATTTT.